This record covers a single T cell receptor beta chain. As processed by the authors: Cell counts per sample came from amplifying reference gene primers. Here immunoSEQ multiplex PCR was the method, and the copy in TCRdb shows in-frame clones only, minus some. D and trimming come from the DNA, and the V and J calls and clone size come from that table. The sample consists of about 210,000 clones, about four fifths of them appearing once. This sample is part of a study of blood T cell repertoires in COVID-19. Across the whole study: Both acute and convalescent COVID-19 samples were obtained from the United States, Italy and Spain. PBMCs, B-cell-depleted T cells, or T cells provided the cDNA or gDNA that made up the material.

J lost 2 bases, V lost 4 bases, and 11 bases had no gene match. This CDR3 spans 16 amino acids. CDR1 and CDR2 from the germline V gene are MDHEN and SYDVKM. The sequence was collected from a man between 45 and 60 years old with active or convalescent COVID-19. This rearrangement joins TRBV28 to TRBJ2-7; TRBD1 aligns across 7 bases. Specimen: peripheral blood. The CDR3 loop reads CASSSTGTVEAYEQYF. In DNA form, the CDR3 reads TGTGCCAGCAGTTCCACAGGGACAGTTGAGGCCTACGAGCAGTACTTC.